The rows below give T cell receptor beta chains drawn from one sample of a study of T cells in Graves' hyperthyroidism and ophthalmopathy. Using its own MiXCR run on the multiplex PCR reads, TCRdb lists one record per CDR3 protein. The sample records about 50,000 distinct CDR3 sequences, around half being singletons. Sequences were obtained from peripheral blood or thyroid tissue (not recorded which). The receptors derive from a woman in her fifties or sixties with Graves' hyperthyroidism. The conserved cysteine and the conserved F or W are not part of the CDR3 here. The order of the fields is V gene, CDR3 protein.

TRBV7-3 | ASSSRGGSNEQY
TRBV15 | ATSRAAGAYGYT
TRBV20-1 | SASRVGETQY
TRBV11-2 | ASSFGLADTGELF
TRBV2 | ASRGLAANTDTQY
TRBV10-3 | AITDREHQPQH
TRBV14 | ASSQEKDRGIRKNQPQH
TRBV15 | ATSSDPFGTQY
TRBV7-2 | ASSARTSGSYEQY
TRBV20-1 | SAIPRTGYYEQY
TRBV10-3 | AIRGTAYGYT
TRBV7-9 | ASSGQSYYGYT
TRBV2 | ASSGQGLFGGEELF
TRBV7-3 | ASSLRLMETQY
TRBV12-3/TRBV12-4 | ASSLLALETQY
TRBV28 | ASRRDRGQETQY
TRBV7-9 | ASSPGTGFDEAF
TRBV20-1 | SASAGTSGYEQY
TRBV2 | ASSEERPSGKLF
TRBV6-2/TRBV6-3 | ASRLGLNTGELF
TRBV11-2 | ASSLGDRDSYEQY
TRBV27 | ASTSRGVEQF
TRBV9 | ASSVQTSGSEQY
TRBV5-1 | ASSSSSRGQPIYGQY
TRBV4-3 | ASSQDLAGGASNSPLH
TRBV20-1 | SGDGPPQNQQY
TRBV7-6 | ASSPSAINSPLH
TRBV19 | ASSMSAGRPQH
TRBV7-8 | ASSSAGAETQY
TRBV19 | ASTGQVLHRANTEAF
TRBV20-1 | SARDPPGQGMDEKLF
TRBV10-3 | AISESKGQGRPTSSYNSPLH
TRBV11-2 | ASSPLLRGHTQY
TRBV4-3 | ASSPNRGAGQPQH
TRBV7-2 | ASSLARQKGGYEQY
TRBV9 | ASSAGQGAETQY
TRBV10-3 | ATAGPQETQY
TRBV7-2 | ASSLAWTGVGNTIY
TRBV11-2 | ASSLERTEAF
TRBV7-2 | ASGLGLAPNTGELF
TRBV6-5 | ASSYWDREDTQH
TRBV20-1 | SARDLGLAGGPGPGSCF
TRBV10-2 | ASSKSNRAQPQH
TRBV29-1 | SGGRAATTQY
TRBV9 | ASSELATQY
TRBV10-3 | AISERSLGGTQETQY
TRBV7-3 | ASSSGTGSGGELF
TRBV6-5 | ASRDRAPNYGYT
TRBV2 | ASSVGVEVTSTDTQY
TRBV5-1 | ASGEPF
TRBV5-1 | ASSAGDRYSEQY
TRBV5-1 | ASREPGQGSGELY
TRBV2 | ASSWTGRDEQY
TRBV29-1 | SVGEGATYEQY